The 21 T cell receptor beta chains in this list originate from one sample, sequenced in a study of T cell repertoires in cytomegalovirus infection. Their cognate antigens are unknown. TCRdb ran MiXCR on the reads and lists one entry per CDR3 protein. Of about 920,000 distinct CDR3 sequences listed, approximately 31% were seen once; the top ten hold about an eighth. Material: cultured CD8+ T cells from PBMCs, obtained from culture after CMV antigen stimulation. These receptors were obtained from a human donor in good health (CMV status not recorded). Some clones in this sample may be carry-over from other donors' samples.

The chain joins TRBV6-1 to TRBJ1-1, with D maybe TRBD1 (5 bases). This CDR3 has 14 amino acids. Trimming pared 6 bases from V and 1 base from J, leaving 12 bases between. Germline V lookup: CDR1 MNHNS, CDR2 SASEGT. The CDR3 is CASRAGTENTEAFF. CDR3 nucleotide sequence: TGTGCCAGCAGAGCCGGGACCGAGAACACTGAAGCTTTCTTT.

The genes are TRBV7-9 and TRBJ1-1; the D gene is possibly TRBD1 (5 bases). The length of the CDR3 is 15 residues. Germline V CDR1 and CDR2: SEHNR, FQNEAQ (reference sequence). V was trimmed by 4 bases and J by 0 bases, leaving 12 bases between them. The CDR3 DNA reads TGTGCCAGCAGCTACGGGACCTACATGAACACTGAAGCTTTCTTT. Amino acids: CASSYGTYMNTEAFF.

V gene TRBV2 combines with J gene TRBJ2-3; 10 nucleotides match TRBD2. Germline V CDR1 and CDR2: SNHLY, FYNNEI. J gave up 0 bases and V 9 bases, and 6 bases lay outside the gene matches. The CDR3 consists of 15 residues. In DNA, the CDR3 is TGTGCCAGGCCTAGCGGGGGCCTGAGCACAGATACGCAGTATTTT. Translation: CARPSGGLSTDTQYF.

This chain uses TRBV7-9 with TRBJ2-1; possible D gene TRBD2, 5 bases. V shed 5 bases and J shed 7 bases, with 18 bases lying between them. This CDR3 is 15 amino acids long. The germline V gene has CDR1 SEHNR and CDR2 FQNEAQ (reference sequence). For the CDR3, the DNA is TGTGCCAGCAGCCCTGACATCCTCGCGGGTAATGAGCAGTTCTTC. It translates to CASSPDILAGNEQFF.

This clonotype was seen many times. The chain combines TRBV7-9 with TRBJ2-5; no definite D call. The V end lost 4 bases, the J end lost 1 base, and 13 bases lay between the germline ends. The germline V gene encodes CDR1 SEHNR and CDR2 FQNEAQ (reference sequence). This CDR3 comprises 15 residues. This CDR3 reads CASSSSQVAQETQYF. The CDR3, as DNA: TGTGCCAGCAGCTCGTCCCAAGTTGCCCAAGAGACCCAGTACTTC. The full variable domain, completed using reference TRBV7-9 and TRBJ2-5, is DTGVSQNPRHKITKRGQNVTFRCDPISEHNRLYWYRQTLGQGPEFLTYFQNEAQLEKSRLLSDRFSAERPKGSFSTLEIQRTEQGDSAMYLCASSSSQVAQETQYFGPGTRLLVL.

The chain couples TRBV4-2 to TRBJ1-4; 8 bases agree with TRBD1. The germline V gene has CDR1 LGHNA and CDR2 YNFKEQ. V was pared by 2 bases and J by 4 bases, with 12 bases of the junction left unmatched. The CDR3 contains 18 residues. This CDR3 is CASSQLHRGAGDNEKLFF. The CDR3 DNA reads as TGTGCCAGCAGCCAACTTCACAGGGGGGCAGGGGATAATGAAAAACTGTTTTTT.

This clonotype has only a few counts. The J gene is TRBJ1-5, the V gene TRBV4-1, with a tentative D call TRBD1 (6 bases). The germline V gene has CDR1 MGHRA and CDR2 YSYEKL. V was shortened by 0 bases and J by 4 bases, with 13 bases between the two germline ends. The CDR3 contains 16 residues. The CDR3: CASSQEGGPGNQPQHF. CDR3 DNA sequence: TGCGCCAGCAGCCAAGAGGGGGGGCCTGGGAATCAGCCCCAGCATTTT.

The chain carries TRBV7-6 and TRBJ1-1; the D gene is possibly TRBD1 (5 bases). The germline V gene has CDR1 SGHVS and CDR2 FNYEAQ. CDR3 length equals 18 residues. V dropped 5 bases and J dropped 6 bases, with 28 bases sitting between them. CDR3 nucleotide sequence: TGTGCCAGCAGCCCAGCGACAGAGACGGGGCTGTTTAGGGCTGAAGCTTTCTTT. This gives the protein CASSPATETGLFRAEAFF.

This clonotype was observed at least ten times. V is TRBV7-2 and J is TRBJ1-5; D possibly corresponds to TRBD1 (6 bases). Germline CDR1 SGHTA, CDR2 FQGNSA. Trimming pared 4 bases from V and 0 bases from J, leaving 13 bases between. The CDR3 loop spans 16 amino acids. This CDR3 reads CASSSRQDYSNQPQHF. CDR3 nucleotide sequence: TGTGCCAGCAGCTCCCGACAGGACTATAGCAATCAGCCCCAGCATTTT.

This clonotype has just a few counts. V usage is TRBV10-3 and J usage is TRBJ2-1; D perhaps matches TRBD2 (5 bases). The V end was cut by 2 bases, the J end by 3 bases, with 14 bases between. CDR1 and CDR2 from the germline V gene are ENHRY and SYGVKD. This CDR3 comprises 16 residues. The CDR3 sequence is CAISEPGFGRYNEQFF. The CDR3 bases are TGTGCCATCAGTGAGCCGGGGTTCGGGCGCTACAATGAGCAGTTCTTC.

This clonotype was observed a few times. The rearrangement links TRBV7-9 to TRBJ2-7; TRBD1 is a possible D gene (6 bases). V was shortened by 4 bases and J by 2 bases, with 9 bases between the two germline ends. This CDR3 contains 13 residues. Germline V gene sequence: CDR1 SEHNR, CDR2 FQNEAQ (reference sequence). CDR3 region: CASSSPGAYEQYV. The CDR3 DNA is TGTGCCAGCAGCTCGCCAGGGGCCTACGAGCAGTACGTC.

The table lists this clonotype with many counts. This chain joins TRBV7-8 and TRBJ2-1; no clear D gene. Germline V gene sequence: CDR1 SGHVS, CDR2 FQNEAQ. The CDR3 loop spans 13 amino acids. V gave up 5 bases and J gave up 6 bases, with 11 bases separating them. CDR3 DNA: TGTGCCAGCAGCCCTACCAGGTCCAATGAGCAGTTCTTC. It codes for CASSPTRSNEQFF.

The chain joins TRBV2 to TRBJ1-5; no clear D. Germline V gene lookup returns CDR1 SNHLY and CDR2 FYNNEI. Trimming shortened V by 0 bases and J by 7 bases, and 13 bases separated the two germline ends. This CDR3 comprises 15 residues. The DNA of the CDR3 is TGTGCCAGCAGTGAAGCGCCAAGCATAAGGCAGCCCCAGCATTTT. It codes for CASSEAPSIRQPQHF.

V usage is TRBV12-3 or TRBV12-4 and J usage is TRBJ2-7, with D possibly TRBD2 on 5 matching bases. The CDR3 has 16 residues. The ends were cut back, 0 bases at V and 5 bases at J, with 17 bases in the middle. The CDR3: CASSLASSYTRDEQYF. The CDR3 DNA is TGTGCCAGCAGTTTAGCATCGAGTTATACGAGGGACGAGCAGTACTTC.

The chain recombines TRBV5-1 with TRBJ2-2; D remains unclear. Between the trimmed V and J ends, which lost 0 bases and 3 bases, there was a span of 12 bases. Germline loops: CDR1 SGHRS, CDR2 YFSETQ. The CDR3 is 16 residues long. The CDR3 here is CASSLGPDGYTGELFF. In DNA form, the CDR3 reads TGCGCCAGCAGCTTGGGACCGGACGGATACACCGGGGAGCTGTTTTTT.

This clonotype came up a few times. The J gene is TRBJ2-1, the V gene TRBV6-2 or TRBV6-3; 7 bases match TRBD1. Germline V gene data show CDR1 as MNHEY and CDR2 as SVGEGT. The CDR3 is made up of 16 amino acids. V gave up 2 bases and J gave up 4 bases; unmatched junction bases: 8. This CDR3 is CASSYDGDRKYNEQFF. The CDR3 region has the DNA TGTGCCAGCAGTTACGACGGGGACAGAAAGTACAATGAGCAGTTCTTC.

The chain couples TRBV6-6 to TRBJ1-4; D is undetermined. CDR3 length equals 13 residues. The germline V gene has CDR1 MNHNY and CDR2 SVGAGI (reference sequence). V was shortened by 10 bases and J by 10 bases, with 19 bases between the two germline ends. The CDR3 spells CAIRELHNGKLFF. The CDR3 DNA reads TGTGCCATCCGAGAGCTCCACAACGGAAAACTGTTTTTT.

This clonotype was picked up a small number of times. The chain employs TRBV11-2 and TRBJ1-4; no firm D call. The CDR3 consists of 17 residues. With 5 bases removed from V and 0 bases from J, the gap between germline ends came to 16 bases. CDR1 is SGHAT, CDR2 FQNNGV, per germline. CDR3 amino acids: CASSPTSGIATNEKLFF. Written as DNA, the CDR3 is TGTGCCAGCAGCCCTACGTCGGGAATTGCAACTAATGAAAAACTGTTTTTT.

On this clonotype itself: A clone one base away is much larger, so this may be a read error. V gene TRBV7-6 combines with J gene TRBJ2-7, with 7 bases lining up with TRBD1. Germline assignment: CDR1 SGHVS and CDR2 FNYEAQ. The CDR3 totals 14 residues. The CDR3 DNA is TGTGCCAGCAGCCCCGGGACAGCTCTCTACCAGCAGTACTTC. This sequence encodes CASSPGTALYQQYF.

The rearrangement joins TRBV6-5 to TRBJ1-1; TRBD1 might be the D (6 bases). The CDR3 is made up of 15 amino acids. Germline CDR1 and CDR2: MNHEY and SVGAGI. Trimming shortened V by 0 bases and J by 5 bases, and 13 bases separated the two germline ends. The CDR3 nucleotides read TGTGCCAGCAGTTACTCAACAGGGTATCGAACTGAAGCTTTCTTT. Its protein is CASSYSTGYRTEAFF.

The CDR3 protein is CASSHPLWGGRSYNEQFF. CDR3 DNA sequence: TGTGCCAGCAGCCATCCTCTCTGGGGGGGAAGGTCCTACAATGAGCAGTTCTTC. The chain joins TRBV14 to TRBJ2-1; 7 bases fit TRBD2. CDR1 and CDR2 (germline): SGHDN, FVKESK. The V and J ends lost 3 bases and 1 base, in that order; junction bases with no gene match: 12. CDR3 length: 18 residues.